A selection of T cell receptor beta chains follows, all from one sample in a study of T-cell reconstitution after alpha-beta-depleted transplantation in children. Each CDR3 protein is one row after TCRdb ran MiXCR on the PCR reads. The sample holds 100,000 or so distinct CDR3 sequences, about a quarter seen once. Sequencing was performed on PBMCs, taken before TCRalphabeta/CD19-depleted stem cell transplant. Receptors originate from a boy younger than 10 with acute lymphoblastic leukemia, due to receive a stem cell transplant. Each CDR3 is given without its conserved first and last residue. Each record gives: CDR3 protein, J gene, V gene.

ASSLGRLTREQY TRBJ2-7 TRBV7-2
ASSGGLGNEQF TRBJ2-1 TRBV9
ASSEGAPTEAF TRBJ1-1 TRBV7-9
ASSSTSGGYTGELF TRBJ2-2 TRBV12-3/TRBV12-4
ASSLAGLRDTQY TRBJ2-3 TRBV5-1
ASSEGLAESTDTQY TRBJ2-3 TRBV11-2
ASSVGSRGSPYEQY TRBJ2-7 TRBV9
ASRQTTSSTDTQY TRBJ2-3 TRBV6-1
ARTLATETQY TRBJ2-5 TRBV12-3/TRBV12-4
ASNPLPTGEGEQY - TRBV7-2
ASSLAGWNYGYT TRBJ1-2 TRBV5-6
ASSSSLSVTPG TRBJ2-1 TRBV7-2
AIRESSGANVLT TRBJ2-6 TRBV10-3
ASSLHDSGANVLT TRBJ2-6 TRBV28
ASKAGANYEQY TRBJ2-7 TRBV5-1
ASSPGRSGHAEAF TRBJ1-1 TRBV27
ASSSTSGIMNEQF TRBJ2-1 TRBV7-2
ATSSGDSNQPQH TRBJ1-5 TRBV24-1
SVAPTSGELF TRBJ2-2 TRBV29-1
SAGQGVAETQY TRBJ2-5 TRBV20-1
ASSRPGQGFSYEQY TRBJ2-7 TRBV3-1
ASSYAYPFTDTQY TRBJ2-3 TRBV5-1
ASRGQGSFSYEQY TRBJ2-7 TRBV12-3/TRBV12-4
ASSTGSSPQH TRBJ1-5 TRBV6-2/TRBV6-3
ASSPEKPYYGYT TRBJ1-2 TRBV5-1
ASSSGLVPNTGELF TRBJ2-2 TRBV5-5
ATRNNMGLHSGANVLT TRBJ2-6 TRBV3-1
ASSARLAGGQETQY TRBJ2-5 TRBV5-1
ASSPGPSGEQF TRBJ2-1 TRBV7-2
SVESGAIYNEQF TRBJ2-1 TRBV29-1
ASSGLAEGLNEQF TRBJ2-1 TRBV27
ASSLTQGTETQY TRBJ2-5 TRBV7-2
ASSLKEHLTNNEQF TRBJ2-1 TRBV5-1
ASSQEITGANTEAF TRBJ1-1 TRBV4-2
ASSLQGAWTEAF TRBJ1-1 TRBV6-2/TRBV6-3
ACSNRRGPDTQY TRBJ2-3 TRBV5-1
SAEPGSITDTQY TRBJ2-3 TRBV20-1
SANFGGNPDTQY TRBJ2-3 TRBV20-1
SASVRGAAYGYT TRBJ1-2 TRBV20-1
SASGASWGDSNQPQH TRBJ1-5 TRBV20-1
AISASGRAAETQY TRBJ2-5 TRBV10-3
SARDLDTWDGYT TRBJ1-2 TRBV20-1
ASSPGQASYEQY TRBJ2-7 TRBV4-3
ASSQVLEWAKNIQY TRBJ2-4 TRBV4-1
ASSLELAEGYEQY TRBJ2-7 TRBV11-2
ASTGTGGYTEAF TRBJ1-1 TRBV18
ASSEWGRTDTQY TRBJ2-3 TRBV10-1
ASSYSGSIQY TRBJ2-4 TRBV6-2/TRBV6-3
ASSPRGGGVQETQY TRBJ2-5 TRBV5-1
ASRHRNLGGRQETQY TRBJ2-5 TRBV21-1
ASSLGTGRSGN TRBJ2-7 TRBV18
ASSLRLAGLTDTQY TRBJ2-3 TRBV11-2
ASSPGPRIRAETQY TRBJ2-5 TRBV4-1
ASSDSDNTEAF TRBJ1-1 TRBV6-4
ASSLTTSGGEQY TRBJ2-7 TRBV7-9
AISGRTGGMGEQY TRBJ2-7 TRBV10-3
ASSQPAGMTGRTYEQY TRBJ2-7 TRBV10-2